This T cell receptor (beta chain) was sequenced in a study of response to subunit inactivated influenza vaccine. Broader study findings: The authors suggested that few new T cells are recruited per seasonal influenza vaccination.

TCRdb processed the RT-PCR reads anew with MiXCR; each CDR3 protein has one entry. The table lists under 750,000 distinct CDR3 sequences, roughly 12% of them singletons, with roughly a tenth in the top ten. Germline values: CDR1 LGHNA, CDR2 YSLEER. This CDR3 comprises 15 residues. V was clipped by 0 bases and J by 3 bases, with 12 bases between them. The sample holds many counts of this clonotype. The antigen is not known. The source material was PBMCs from blood, sampled on the day of vaccination. This rearrangement joins TRBV4-3 to TRBJ2-7; D not certain. The receptor's source is a man aged 50 to 60 who received an inactivated influenza vaccine. The DNA for the CDR3 is TGCGCCAGCAGCCAAGAGTCTGCCAGAAACTACGAGCAGTACTTC. Its translation is CASSQESARNYEQYF.